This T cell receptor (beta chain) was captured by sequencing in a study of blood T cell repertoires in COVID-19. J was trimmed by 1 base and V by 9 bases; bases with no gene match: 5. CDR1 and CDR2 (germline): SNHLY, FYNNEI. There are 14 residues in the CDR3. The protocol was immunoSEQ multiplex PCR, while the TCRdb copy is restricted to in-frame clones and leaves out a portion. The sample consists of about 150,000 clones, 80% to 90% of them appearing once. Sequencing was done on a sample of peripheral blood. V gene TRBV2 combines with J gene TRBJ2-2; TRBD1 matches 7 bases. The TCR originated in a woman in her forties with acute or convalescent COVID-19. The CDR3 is CASLGTENTGELFF. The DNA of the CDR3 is TGTGCCAGTCTTGGGACAGAGAACACCGGGGAGCTGTTTTTT.